The clone carrying this T cell receptor beta chain showed up just once. The CDR3 contains 14 residues. Germline V CDR1 and CDR2: LGHDT, YNNKEL (reference sequence). Trimming took off 5 bases at V and 4 bases at J, with 14 bases between the two ends. These data belong to a study of blood T cell repertoires in COVID-19. Here immunoSEQ multiplex PCR was the method, and the copy in TCRdb shows in-frame clones only, minus some. Among 35,000 to 40,000 clones listed, roughly 85% were seen once. The chain links TRBV3-1 (or the pseudogene TRBV3-2) to TRBJ1-1; D is possibly TRBD1 (6 bases). The receptor was isolated from a human donor in a cohort sampled during active COVID-19. Source material: peripheral blood. The CDR3 protein is CASSSRDTITEAFF. The DNA for the CDR3 is TGTGCCAGCAGCTCCCGGGACACCATCACTGAAGCTTTCTTT.